This entry concerns a single T cell receptor beta chain. Its antigen is unidentified. The assay was immunoSEQ multiplex PCR, and TCRdb's table has in-frame clones only and misses some. This table has under 130,000 clones, about 88% appearing once. Between the trimmed V and J ends, which lost 3 bases and 14 bases, there was a span of 26 bases. This CDR3 spans 16 amino acids. The germline CDR1 and CDR2 sequences are SGHRS and YFSETQ. The data originate from a study of T cell responses to AZD1222 COVID-19 vaccine. Whole-study results and caveats: Only after the peak T cell response were repertoires sampled. Possibly, clonal diversity was underestimated; donors were largely white British and included more females.

This chain connects TRBV5-1 to TRBJ1-4, with a weak D call TRBD1 (5 bases). The sequencing here drew on peripheral blood, taken 28 days after the second AZD1222 dose. The clonotype originates from an adult who received the AZD1222 COVID-19 vaccine. The CDR3 DNA is TGCGCCAGCAGCTCCCAAGGGGTGGGACTGTACGACATTCTGTTTTTT. Protein: CASSSQGVGLYDILFF.